This T cell receptor beta chain was found in a study of identical twins. This clonotype was recorded at least ten times. Its antigen is not identified. CDR3 length: 12 amino acids. V gave up 4 bases and J gave up 14 bases; unmatched junction bases: 6. CDR1 and CDR2 (germline): MGHRA, YSYEKL. Study outcomes and limitations: Alpha sequences out of frame and shared by twins had excess low generation probability. Reduced insertions were recorded for abundant cord blood beta clonotypes, with no such pattern in memory repertoires.

One entry per CDR3 protein results from TCRdb running MiXCR on the 5' RACE reads. Among fewer than 650,000 distinct CDR3 sequences listed, roughly 7.1% were seen once. The same sample was also studied in work on yellow fever vaccine responses in identical twins. As that study records: It has been reported that, in twins, the vaccine T cell response seemed partly convergent and partly personalized.

The clonotype comes from a woman aged 18-29 years in good health. The sequencing input was PBMCs. This chain joins TRBV4-1 and TRBJ2-1; 9 nucleotides line up with TRBD1. CDR3 nucleotides: TGCGCCAGCAGCCCAGTGGGACAGGGCAAGTTCTTC. Translation gives CASSPVGQGKFF.